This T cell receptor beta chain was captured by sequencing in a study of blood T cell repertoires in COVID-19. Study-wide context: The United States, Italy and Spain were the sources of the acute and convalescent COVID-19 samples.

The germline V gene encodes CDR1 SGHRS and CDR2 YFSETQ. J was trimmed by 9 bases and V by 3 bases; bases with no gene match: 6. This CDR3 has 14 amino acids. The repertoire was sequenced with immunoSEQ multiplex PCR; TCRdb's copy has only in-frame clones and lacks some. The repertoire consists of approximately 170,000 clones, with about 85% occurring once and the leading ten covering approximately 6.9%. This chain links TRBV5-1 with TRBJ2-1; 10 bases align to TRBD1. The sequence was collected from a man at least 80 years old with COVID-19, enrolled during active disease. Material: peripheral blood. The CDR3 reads CASSSGQGGIEQFF. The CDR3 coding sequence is TGCGCCAGCAGCTCCGGACAGGGGGGGATTGAGCAGTTCTTC.